Below are 26 T cell receptor beta chains sequenced from a single sample in a study of CD8+CD57+ T cells in acquired aplastic anemia. Genomic DNA, the template, was used for profiling of the TCR beta VDJ and CDR3. TCRdb called the reads again in MiXCR, with one record for every CDR3 protein. The sample yields fewer than 200,000 distinct CDR3 sequences, over 55% seen once. Patients chosen for sequencing had CD8+CD57+ cells that had expanded, as shown by flow cytometry. The material sequenced was sorted CD4+, CD8+, or CD8+CD57+ T cells (not recorded which) from PBMCs. These receptors all stem from a human donor with aplastic anemia.

This clonotype has more than one count but fewer than ten. This chain links TRBV7-6 with TRBJ2-7; TRBD2 is a possible D gene (5 bases). Trimming removed 5 bases from V and 4 bases from J, with 12 bases in between. The length of the CDR3 is 13 residues. CDR1 SGHVS and CDR2 FNYEAQ come from the germline V gene. The CDR3 region has the DNA TGTGCCAGCAGCCGGGAATTATCATACGAGCAGTACTTC. Its translation: CASSRELSYEQYF.

The rearrangement links TRBV9 to TRBJ2-6; D is uncertain. CDR1 and CDR2 from the germline V gene are SGDLS and YYNGEE. V lost 1 base, J lost 4 bases, and 6 bases lay in between. The CDR3 is made up of 14 amino acids. Written as DNA, the CDR3 is TGTGCCAGCAGCGTAATTGGCGGGGCCAACGTCCTGACTTTC. Translating gives CASSVIGGANVLTF.

This rearrangement joins TRBV7-2 to TRBJ2-1, with TRBD2 matching 7 bases. Germline trimming cut 5 bases from V and 1 base from J; bases unmatched to any gene: 11. The germline CDR1 and CDR2 sequences are SGHTA and FQGNSA. This CDR3 has 17 residues. DNA of the CDR3: TGTGCCAGCAGCCCTACCCAAGCGGGGCTTTCCTACAATGAGCAGTTCTTC. Its translation: CASSPTQAGLSYNEQFF.

This sequence joins TRBV7-9 and TRBJ1-6; D is ambiguous. This CDR3 has 11 amino acids. CDR1 and CDR2 from the germline V gene are SEHNR and FQNEAQ (reference sequence). V was pared by 1 base and J by 14 bases, with 6 bases between. The CDR3, as DNA: TGTGCCAGCAGCTTAGATAAGGCCCTCCACTTT. This codes for CASSLDKALHF.

The chain has TRBV24-1 and TRBJ2-1; D gene unclear. There are 13 residues in the CDR3. CDR1 and CDR2 (germline): KGHDR, SFDVKD. V was trimmed by 1 base and J by 8 bases, leaving 8 bases between them. The CDR3 protein is CATSDLKDDEQFF. CDR3 bases: TGTGCCACCAGTGATTTAAAGGACGATGAGCAGTTCTTC.

A note on this clonotype: A much larger clone lies a single base off, so this may be a read error. The V call is TRBV19, the J call TRBJ2-3, with TRBD1 as a possible D gene (5 bases). This CDR3 is built from 15 residues. In germline, CDR1 is LNHDA, CDR2 SQIVND (reference sequence). CDR3 DNA sequence: TGTGCCAGTAGCCGAGACCAGGGTCTGACAGATATGCAGTATTTT. The encoded protein is CASSRDQGLTDMQYF.

This clonotype was seen only a few times. The chain is built from TRBV2 and TRBJ2-7; no clear D gene. The germline V gene has CDR1 SNHLY and CDR2 FYNNEI. The length of the CDR3 is 13 residues. The V gene lost 3 bases and the J gene lost 2 bases, with 8 bases spanning the gap. This chain's CDR3 is CASSETVTYEQYF. CDR3 bases: TGTGCCAGCAGTGAGACGGTCACCTACGAGCAGTACTTC.

This clonotype was picked up a small number of times. J is TRBJ2-1 and V is TRBV7-3; possibly TRBD2 for D (6 bases). The CDR3 spans 14 residues. Trimming shortened V by 4 bases and J by 5 bases, and 12 bases separated the two germline ends. Germline V gene sequence: CDR1 SGHTA, CDR2 FQGTGA. CDR3 sequence (DNA): TGTGCCAGCAGCTGGCAGGGAGGAGACAATGAGCAGTTCTTC. It specifies CASSWQGGDNEQFF.

This chain links TRBV7-9 with TRBJ2-1; TRBD1 is a possible D gene (7 bases). The ends were cut back, 2 bases at V and 2 bases at J, with 10 bases in the middle. Germline V gene data show CDR1 as SEHNR and CDR2 as FQNEAQ (reference sequence). This CDR3 contains 15 residues. The CDR3 DNA reads TGTGCCAGCAGCTTATGGAGGGGGCCCTACAATGAGCAGTTCTTC. Translation gives CASSLWRGPYNEQFF. Combining the CDR3 with reference TRBV7-9 and TRBJ2-1 gives the whole variable domain DTGVSQNPRHKITKRGQNVTFRCDPISEHNRLYWYRQTLGQGPEFLTYFQNEAQLEKSRLLSDRFSAERPKGSFSTLEIQRTEQGDSAMYLCASSLWRGPYNEQFFGPGTRLTVL.

The chain combines TRBV29-1 with TRBJ2-7; 9 bases are a match to TRBD1. This CDR3 region has 13 residues. V was clipped by 6 bases and J by 1 base; unmatched bases: 4. From germline, CDR1 is SQVTM and CDR2 ANQGSEA. CDR3 sequence (DNA): TGCAGCGTCCGGACAGGGGAGTCCTACGAGCAGTACTTC. It specifies CSVRTGESYEQYF.

The table lists this clonotype with a few counts. The chain joins TRBV29-1 to TRBJ2-1; 10 bases line up with TRBD1. The CDR3 has 13 amino acids. CDR1 is SQVTM and CDR2 is ANQGSEA in the germline V gene. With 3 bases clipped from V and 6 bases from J, the junction kept 2 bases outside the gene matches. The CDR3 is CSVEGQGLNEQFF. In DNA form, the CDR3 reads TGCAGCGTTGAGGGACAGGGGCTCAATGAGCAGTTCTTC.

The V and J genes are TRBV9 and TRBJ2-2; D perhaps matches TRBD2 (6 bases). CDR3 size: 17 residues. Trimming removed 4 bases at V and 1 base at J, with 17 bases between. Per germline, CDR1 SGDLS and CDR2 YYNGEE. CDR3 DNA: TGTGCCAGCAGCCAGACTGGGGGGAATGTGAACACCGGGGAGCTGTTTTTT. This codes for CASSQTGGNVNTGELFF.

This clonotype came up many times. The V call is TRBV20-1, the J call TRBJ1-6; 8 bases are a match to TRBD1. Germline V gene data show CDR1 as DFQATT and CDR2 as SNEGSKA (reference sequence). V shed 6 bases, J shed 5 bases, and the junction held 6 bases outside the gene matches. The CDR3 has 14 amino acids. The CDR3 DNA reads TGCAGTGCACCCGACAGGGGCGATAATTCACCCCTCCACTTT. It encodes CSAPDRGDNSPLHF.

The rearrangement links TRBV19 to TRBJ2-7; 7 positions agree with TRBD1. With V trimmed by 5 bases and J by 2 bases, 6 bases remained unmatched. The CDR3 extends over 14 amino acids. Germline V gene data show CDR1 as LNHDA and CDR2 as SQIVND (reference sequence). The CDR3 nucleotides read TGTGCCAGTAGTTACTCCGGGACAGCCTACGAGCAGTACTTC. It yields the protein CASSYSGTAYEQYF.

This chain uses TRBV6-5 with TRBJ2-7; 8 bases line up with TRBD2. J was trimmed by 4 bases and V by 4 bases; bases with no gene match: 6. CDR1 and CDR2 from the germline V gene are MNHEY and SVGAGI. The CDR3 is 14 residues long. CDR3 residues: CASSSVQREYEQYF. The CDR3 DNA reads as TGTGCCAGCAGTTCGGTCCAGCGGGAGTACGAGCAGTACTTC.

The chain recombines TRBV10-1 with TRBJ2-1; 8 bases align to TRBD1. V was clipped by 7 bases and J by 9 bases; unmatched bases: 2. The CDR3 length is 11 residues. Germline lookup yields CDR1 WNHNN and CDR2 SYGVQD (reference sequence). This CDR3 is CASNDRGEQFF. CDR3 nucleotide sequence: TGCGCCAGCAATGACAGGGGTGAGCAGTTCTTC.

The rearrangement links TRBV5-4 to TRBJ2-1, with 7 nucleotides matching TRBD2. Germline V lookup: CDR1 SGHNT, CDR2 YYREEE (reference sequence). This CDR3 spans 14 amino acids. The V gene end was trimmed by 4 bases and the J gene end by 10 bases; junction bases not matched to a gene: 11. CDR3 in amino acids: CASSSDSDGGEQFF. For the CDR3, the DNA is TGTGCCAGCAGCAGTGACTCTGACGGGGGGGAGCAGTTCTTC.

This chain connects TRBV19 to TRBJ1-2; D is undetermined. This CDR3 has 13 amino acids. In germline, CDR1 is LNHDA, CDR2 SQIVND (reference sequence). The ends were cut back, 3 bases at V and 2 bases at J, with 7 bases in the middle. The CDR3 DNA reads TGTGCCAGTAGTATCTTCGGGAACTATGGCTACACCTTC. Residues: CASSIFGNYGYTF.

In DNA, the CDR3 is TGCGCCAGCTCCGGGACCAGCGGCGAAAAACTGTTTTTT. Protein sequence: CASSGTSGEKLFF. The chain recombines TRBV5-1 with TRBJ1-4; D is perhaps TRBD1 (5 bases). The CDR3 runs to 13 residues. Deletions cut 7 bases from V and 8 bases from J, with 15 bases between. CDR1 is SGHRS and CDR2 is YFSETQ in the germline V gene.

The rearrangement joins TRBV7-9 to TRBJ2-7; a weak D match, TRBD1 (6 bases). The germline V gene has CDR1 SEHNR and CDR2 FQNEAQ (reference sequence). V gave up 5 bases and J gave up 6 bases, with 11 bases separating them. This CDR3 is 12 amino acids long. CDR3 in DNA: TGTGCCAGCAGCGGGCAGGGGTCCGAGCAGTACTTC. Residues: CASSGQGSEQYF. Full variable domain (missing parts from reference TRBV7-9 and TRBJ2-7): DTGVSQNPRHKITKRGQNVTFRCDPISEHNRLYWYRQTLGQGPEFLTYFQNEAQLEKSRLLSDRFSAERPKGSFSTLEIQRTEQGDSAMYLCASSGQGSEQYFGPGTRLTVT.

The chain uses TRBV7-2 and TRBJ1-2; 7 positions agree with TRBD1. CDR3 length equals 15 residues. Trimming removed 4 bases from V and 2 bases from J; junction bases left unmatched: 7. The germline CDR1 and CDR2 sequences are SGHTA and FQGNSA. CDR3 nucleotide sequence: TGTGCCAGCAGCTCATCAGGGGACAGCAACTATGGCTACACCTTC. As protein: CASSSSGDSNYGYTF.

The chain couples TRBV15 to TRBJ2-7; TRBD1 matches 7 bases. Germline trimming cut 4 bases from V and 3 bases from J; bases unmatched to any gene: 12. In germline, CDR1 is LNHNV, CDR2 YYDKDF (reference sequence). CDR3 length equals 16 residues. In DNA, the CDR3 is TGTGCCACCAGCAACGAATCGCCGGGACAGTACTACGAGCAGTACTTC. This codes for CATSNESPGQYYEQYF.

In this sample, this clonotype turned up once. This chain joins TRBV25-1 and TRBJ1-1, with D tentatively TRBD1 (6 bases). Germline CDR1 reads MGHDK; CDR2 reads SYGVNS. This CDR3 spans 14 amino acids. The V end lost 8 bases, the J end lost 5 bases, and 18 bases lay between the germline ends. CDR3 residues: CASVDSKGMTEAFF. CDR3 DNA: TGTGCCAGCGTGGACAGTAAGGGGATGACTGAAGCTTTCTTT. Looking up the rest from reference TRBV25-1 and TRBJ1-1 gives the full variable domain: EADIYQTPRYLVIGTGKKITLECSQTMGHDKMYWYQQDPGMELHLIHYSYGVNSTEKGDLSSESTVSRIRTEHFPLTLESARPSHTSQYLCASVDSKGMTEAFFGQGTRLTVV.

This clonotype was recorded many times. V and J are TRBV7-9 and TRBJ1-1; 8 bases match TRBD1. Looked up from germline, CDR1 is SEHNR and CDR2 is FQNEAQ (reference sequence). V lost 5 bases and J lost 1; bases outside the gene matches: 3. This CDR3 is built from 14 residues. The CDR3 bases are TGTGCCAGCAGCACCGGACAGGGGAACACTGAAGCTTTCTTT. It yields the protein CASSTGQGNTEAFF.

V and J are TRBV15 and TRBJ1-2; 9 bases fit TRBD1. This CDR3 is built from 13 residues. Germline trimming cut 4 bases from V and 10 bases from J; bases unmatched to any gene: 7. Germline CDR1 LNHNV, CDR2 YYDKDF (reference sequence). The CDR3 region has the DNA TGTGCCACCAGCATAGACAGGGGGGGGCCCTACACCTTC. Translated: CATSIDRGGPYTF.

With regard to this clonotype: Sequence at one end of the junction differs from germline and may be a read error. The genes are TRBV10-1 and TRBJ1-6; 10 bases are a match to TRBD1. The germline CDR1 and CDR2 sequences are WNHNN and SYGVQD (reference sequence). This CDR3 has 15 amino acids. DNA for the CDR3: TGTGCCAGCAGCATCGGACAGGGGGAAAGCTCACCCCTCCACTTT. Encoded protein: CASSIGQGESSPLHF.